Each of the 23 T cell receptor beta chains below was sequenced from the same sample in a study of monozygotic twins with inflammatory bowel disease (dated by TCRdb to the late 2010s). Receptor libraries were prepared by 5' RACE. The instrument given in TCRdb is Illumina HiSeq 2500. TCRdb reprocessed the public reads and reports one entry per CDR3 protein sequence, without DNA. The table for this sample shows roughly 150,000 distinct CDR3 sequences. The top ten clones comprise less than 3% of the sample. The sample consisted of blood. The receptor source for this set is a human donor with ulcerative colitis or Crohn's disease, or a healthy co-twin of an affected twin (not recorded which).

The V gene is TRBV9, the J gene TRBJ2-7; TCRdb's D gene call, TRBD1, goes unchecked for lack of DNA. In germline, CDR1 is SGDLS, CDR2 YYNGEE. The length of the CDR3 is 15 residues. The CDR3 region is CASSVEGQGVEKQYF.

The J gene is TRBJ2-2, the V gene TRBV19. The CDR3 is 14 residues long. The germline V gene has CDR1 LNHDA and CDR2 SQIVND (reference sequence). The CDR3 is CASSKSGSTGELFF.

The chain has TRBV4-3 and TRBJ1-4; there is no DNA to check the TCRdb D call of TRBD1. CDR1 LGHNA and CDR2 YSLEER come from the germline V gene. The CDR3 contains 16 residues. The CDR3 sequence: CASSQDGQGWNEKLFF.

The chain combines TRBV6-1 with TRBJ1-1. The CDR3 sequence is 15 residues long. In germline, CDR1 is MNHNS, CDR2 SASEGT. CDR3 region: CASKRYGDMNTEAFF.

The V call is TRBV6-1, the J call TRBJ1-2; with no DNA, the TCRdb D assignment of TRBD1 cannot be verified. Germline CDR1 is MNHNS and CDR2 is SASEGT. This CDR3 is 14 amino acids long. The CDR3 protein is CASSDNRGSYGYTF.

This chain joins TRBV18 and TRBJ2-3; TCRdb gives TRBD1 as the D gene, but with no DNA this cannot be confirmed. The V gene's germline CDR1 is KGHSH and CDR2 LQKENI. The CDR3 covers 14 residues. The CDR3 reads CASSPPVNREAQYF.

The chain has TRBV7-6 and TRBJ2-5; without DNA, the TCRdb call of TRBD2 cannot be checked. This CDR3 comprises 16 residues. CDR1 and CDR2 from the germline V gene are SGHVS and FNYEAQ. The chain's CDR3 is CASSLGGAGIQETQYF.

This chain uses TRBV20-1 with TRBJ1-4; the D call of TRBD1 rests on TCRdb alone, since no DNA is present to check it. This CDR3 has 17 residues. The V gene's germline CDR1 is DFQATT and CDR2 SNEGSKA (reference sequence). The CDR3 protein is CSARGGGSDPTNEKLFF.

The chain couples TRBV12-3 or TRBV12-4 to TRBJ2-7; TCRdb calls TRBD1, which cannot be checked without DNA. The CDR3 totals 14 residues. CDR3 sequence reads: CASSLDRVSYEQYF.

This chain links TRBV5-1 with TRBJ2-7; the TRBD1 assignment by TCRdb is unverifiable without DNA. This CDR3 spans 17 amino acids. Germline CDR1 is SGHRS and CDR2 is YFSETQ. This chain's CDR3 is CASSLATAGQGYYEQYF.

The V call is TRBV27, the J call TRBJ2-3; lacking DNA, the TRBD1 call made by TCRdb goes unchecked. This CDR3 comprises 14 residues. CDR1 MNHEY and CDR2 SMNVEV come from the germline V gene (reference sequence). CDR3 residues: CASSFRGAADTQYF.

The chain carries TRBV5-1 and TRBJ2-7; lacking DNA, the TRBD1 call made by TCRdb goes unchecked. This CDR3 has 13 residues. Germline assignment: CDR1 SGHRS and CDR2 YFSETQ. CDR3 in amino acids: CASSPGGSGEQYF.

The chain couples TRBV27 to TRBJ2-1; TCRdb reports TRBD1, a call that lacks DNA to check it against. This CDR3 has 15 residues. Germline assignment: CDR1 MNHEY and CDR2 SMNVEV (reference sequence). The CDR3 here is CASSLAGGYYNEQFF.

J is TRBJ2-1 and V is TRBV7-9; without DNA, the TCRdb call of TRBD2 cannot be checked. CDR1 SEHNR and CDR2 FQNEAQ come from the germline V gene (reference sequence). The CDR3 spans 14 residues. CDR3 amino acids: CASSSLVSYNEQFF.

The V gene is TRBV18, the J gene TRBJ2-4; as DNA is missing, the TRBD1 call by TCRdb cannot be tested. CDR3 length equals 15 residues. CDR1 is KGHSH and CDR2 is LQKENI in the germline V gene. The chain's CDR3 is CASSLTDLAKNIQYF.

This chain joins TRBV7-2 and TRBJ2-1. This CDR3 region has 15 residues. Germline V gene sequence: CDR1 SGHTA, CDR2 FQGNSA. The CDR3 reads CASSPVVGSRSEQFF.

V is TRBV11-3 and J is TRBJ1-4. The CDR3 is made up of 16 amino acids. The V gene's germline CDR1 is SGHNT and CDR2 YENEEA. CDR3 region: CASSLDPRQINEKLFF. Combining the CDR3 with reference TRBV11-3 and TRBJ1-4 gives the whole variable domain EAGVVQSPRYKIIEKKQPVAFWCNPISGHNTLYWYLQNLGQGPELLIRYENEEAVDDSQLPKDRFSAERLKGVDSTLKIQPAELGDSAVYLCASSLDPRQINEKLFFGSGTQLSVL.

The rearrangement uses TRBV19 and TRBJ1-4; TCRdb's D call, TRBD1, is unchecked because there is no DNA. Germline CDR1 and CDR2: LNHDA and SQIVND (reference sequence). The CDR3 is 17 amino acids. The CDR3 loop is CASSLRGMIATNEKLFF.

The rearrangement joins TRBV19 to TRBJ2-4; TCRdb's assignment of TRBD1 cannot be checked, as there is no DNA. The CDR3 consists of 20 residues. CDR1 is LNHDA and CDR2 is SQIVND in the germline V gene (reference sequence). The CDR3 is CASEPGTGRLAGSAKNIQYF.

The chain couples TRBV6-5 to TRBJ2-1; TCRdb indicates TRBD2, and absent DNA this call remains unverified. Looked up from germline, CDR1 is MNHEY and CDR2 is SVGAGI. The CDR3 length is 15 residues. The CDR3 region is CASSYASVTHNEQFF.

The chain links TRBV5-1 to TRBJ1-1. The CDR3 runs to 15 residues. The germline gives CDR1 SGHRS, CDR2 YFSETQ. The chain's CDR3 is CASGPTGVTNTEAFF.

The chain recombines TRBV6-1 with TRBJ2-3; TCRdb's D gene call, TRBD1, goes unchecked for lack of DNA. There are 16 residues in the CDR3. Germline V lookup: CDR1 MNHNS, CDR2 SASEGT. CDR3 region: CASSEGVGTSPRAQYF.

J is TRBJ2-3 and V is TRBV5-4; TCRdb designates TRBD1, a call that cannot be tested without DNA. The CDR3 totals 16 residues. Germline CDR1 SGHNT, CDR2 YYREEE (reference sequence). CDR3 region: CASSLPAGVYTDTQYF. The whole variable domain, remainder taken from reference TRBV5-4 and TRBJ2-3, is ETGVTQSPTHLIKTRGQQVTLRCSSQSGHNTVSWYQQALGQGPQFIFQYYREEENGRGNFPPRFSGLQFPNYSSELNVNALELDDSALYLCASSLPAGVYTDTQYFGPGTRLTVL.